This entry describes one T cell receptor (beta chain). Its specificity is not known. The sample comes from a study of T cell responses to AZD1222 COVID-19 vaccine. Findings and caveats of the study: Most donors were white British, females outnumbered males, and clonal diversity was possibly underestimated. AZD1222 recipients seropositive at baseline numbered only 6 or 7. Repertoire collection took place solely once the T cell response had peaked.

From germline, CDR1 is MNHEY and CDR2 SVGAGI. CDR3 length equals 16 residues. The ends lost 0 bases at V and 2 bases at J; junction bases unmatched: 2. The method was immunoSEQ multiplex PCR; TCRdb's version includes in-frame clones alone and lacks a portion of them. Altogether 100,000 or so clones are present, roughly 90% being singletons, with the ten largest covering about 2.9%. This sequence joins TRBV6-5 and TRBJ1-3; the match to TRBD1 covers 9 bases. The material was peripheral blood, obtained on day 0 of AZD1222 vaccination. The sequence was collected from an adult in good health. CDR3 DNA: TGTGCCAGCAGTTACTCGGGACAGGGTGCTGGAAACACCATATATTTT. The encoded protein is CASSYSGQGAGNTIYF.